Below are 26 T cell receptor beta chains sequenced from a single sample in a study of T cell repertoires in cytomegalovirus infection. In TCRdb, the reads were re-called with MiXCR into one record per CDR3 protein. This sample has hundreds of thousands of distinct CDR3 sequences; 9.5% occur once, and the top ten carry roughly 4.5%. The sequenced material came from PBMCs. The receptors shown here come from a human donor in good health (CMV status not recorded). Some clones in this sample may be carry-over from other donors' samples.

The chain has TRBV30 and TRBJ2-1; D is unresolved. The CDR3 spans 14 residues. The ends were cut back, 4 bases at V and 0 bases at J, with 10 bases in the middle. Germline-derived CDR1 and CDR2 are GTSNPN and SVGIG (reference sequence). The CDR3 reads CAWTTRSSYNEQFF. The CDR3 region has the DNA TGTGCCTGGACGACCCGTAGCTCCTACAATGAGCAGTTCTTC. The full variable domain, in which reference TRBV30 and TRBJ2-1 provide the parts outside the CDR3, is SQTIHQWPATLVQPVGSPLSLECTVEGTSNPNLYWYRQAAGRGLQLLFYSVGIGQISSEVPQNLSASRPQDRQFILSSKKLLLSDSGFYLCAWTTRSSYNEQFFGPGTRLTVL.

This clonotype came up many times. The chain links TRBV7-2 to TRBJ2-7, with 10 bases that match TRBD2. Germline V lookup: CDR1 SGHTA, CDR2 FQGNSA. This CDR3 is built from 16 residues. The J segment lost 3 bases and the V segment lost 1 base, leaving 6 bases of the junction unmatched. The CDR3 is CASSLVASGSYYEQYF. The CDR3 DNA sequence: TGTGCCAGCAGCTTAGTGGCTAGCGGGAGTTACTACGAGCAGTACTTC.

In its sample, this clonotype was seen a few times. This chain uses TRBV7-8 with TRBJ2-3; possible D gene TRBD2, 5 bases. From germline, CDR1 is SGHVS and CDR2 FQNEAQ. The germline V and J ends were trimmed by 4 bases and 0 bases, with 11 bases remaining between them. The CDR3 runs to 15 residues. CDR3 residues: CASSYRAESTDTQYF. Here the CDR3 DNA reads TGTGCCAGCAGCTATAGAGCGGAGAGCACAGATACGCAGTATTTT.

This chain connects TRBV12-3 or TRBV12-4 to TRBJ1-1; TRBD1 is a possible D gene (5 bases). The CDR3 covers 15 residues. Trimming took off 6 bases at V and 1 base at J, with 15 bases between the two ends. This CDR3 reads CASSSAGVWNTEAFF. In nucleotides, the CDR3 is TGTGCCAGCAGCAGCGCGGGGGTCTGGAACACTGAAGCTTTCTTT.

This chain joins TRBV7-2 and TRBJ2-1; D may be TRBD2 (6 bases). The germline V gene encodes CDR1 SGHTA and CDR2 FQGNSA. The CDR3 length is 15 residues. Deletions cut 5 bases from V and 0 bases from J, with 11 bases between. The CDR3 sequence is CASSRERASYNEQFF. CDR3 in DNA: TGTGCCAGCAGCCGAGAGCGGGCCTCCTACAATGAGCAGTTCTTC. The whole variable domain, remainder taken from reference TRBV7-2 and TRBJ2-1, is GAGVSQSPSNKVTEKGKDVELRCDPISGHTALYWYRQSLGQGLEFLIYFQGNSAPDKSGLPSDRFSAERTGGSVSTLTIQRTQQEDSAVYLCASSRERASYNEQFFGPGTRLTVL.

The chain has TRBV6-2 or TRBV6-3 and TRBJ1-1, with D maybe TRBD1 (6 bases). Germline V lookup: CDR1 MNHEY, CDR2 SVGEGT. Trimming removed 2 bases at V and 7 bases at J, with 14 bases between. The CDR3 consists of 14 residues. In nucleotides, the CDR3 is TGTGCCAGCAGTTACGGGGGCTGGGGAAATGAAGCTTTCTTT. This translates into CASSYGGWGNEAFF.

There are many counts of this clonotype. This CDR3 is CASSLRTGADQPQHF. For the CDR3, the DNA is TGCGCCAGCAGCTTGCGGACGGGGGCAGATCAGCCCCAGCATTTT. V usage is TRBV5-1 and J usage is TRBJ1-5; D perhaps matches TRBD1 (6 bases). This CDR3 region has 15 residues. Trimming removed 1 base from V and 5 bases from J, with 13 bases in between. CDR1 and CDR2 from the germline V gene are SGHRS and YFSETQ.

V and J are TRBV7-2 and TRBJ1-5, with D hard to call. Trimming shortened V by 5 bases and J by 7 bases, and 15 bases separated the two germline ends. Germline values: CDR1 SGHTA, CDR2 FQGNSA. The length of the CDR3 is 14 residues. The CDR3, as DNA: TGTGCCAGCAGCCGAGGGAGGCTCAGCCAGCCCCAGCATTTT. This translates into CASSRGRLSQPQHF.

This clonotype showed up many times. This chain joins TRBV28 and TRBJ2-1, with unresolved D. The CDR3 covers 13 residues. Germline V CDR1 and CDR2: MDHEN, SYDVKM. V was shortened by 6 bases and J by 5 bases, with 11 bases between the two germline ends. DNA for the CDR3: TGTGCCAGCAGAGAAGGAAATCACAATGAGCAGTTCTTC. This sequence encodes CASREGNHNEQFF.

There are a few counts of this clonotype. The rearrangement joins TRBV6-1 to TRBJ2-2; 10 positions agree with TRBD2. Germline values: CDR1 MNHNS, CDR2 SASEGT. Losses at the gene ends were 2 bases for V and 2 bases for J; bases not matched to a gene: 5. The CDR3 contains 17 residues. CDR3 coding DNA: TGTGCCAGCAGTGAATCTAGCGGGGGCCCAAACACCGGGGAGCTGTTTTTT. It translates to CASSESSGGPNTGELFF.

The sample holds a few counts of this clonotype. The chain is built from TRBV20-1 and TRBJ1-4; D unclear. CDR1 DFQATT and CDR2 SNEGSKA come from the germline V gene (reference sequence). The CDR3 runs to 15 residues. Trimming shortened V by 5 bases and J by 3 bases, and 16 bases separated the two germline ends. The CDR3 DNA is TGCAGTGCTCCCCAGCCGGGGATTCCTAATGAAAAACTGTTTTTT. Translating gives CSAPQPGIPNEKLFF.

This clonotype was recorded many times. This chain uses TRBV28 with TRBJ2-5; D is uncertain. CDR1 is MDHEN and CDR2 is SYDVKM in the germline V gene. The CDR3 consists of 10 residues. With 5 bases removed from V and 7 bases from J, the gap between germline ends came to 5 bases. CDR3 DNA: TGTGCCAGCAGTCGAGGGACCCAGTACTTC. It encodes CASSRGTQYF.

The CDR3, as DNA: TGTGCCAGCAGTTACGGCGGACTTAACTATGGCTACACCTTC. Translated, it gives CASSYGGLNYGYTF. V and J are TRBV6-5 and TRBJ1-2; D not resolved. The CDR3 is 14 amino acids. Germline lookup yields CDR1 MNHEY and CDR2 SVGAGI. V dropped 2 bases and J dropped 1 base, with 8 bases sitting between them.

A few counts support this clonotype. This sequence joins TRBV29-1 and TRBJ2-7, with a possible D match to TRBD1 (5 bases). Germline values: CDR1 SQVTM, CDR2 ANQGSEA. The CDR3 has 13 amino acids. V was clipped by 8 bases and J by 0 bases, with 14 bases between them. The CDR3 DNA is TGCAGCTGTGCCCGGCAGGGCTCCTACGAGCAGTACTTC. Protein: CSCARQGSYEQYF.

There are a few counts of this clonotype. This sequence joins TRBV7-9 and TRBJ1-2; the D gene is possibly TRBD1 (5 bases). The CDR3 has 12 amino acids. In germline, CDR1 is SEHNR, CDR2 FQNEAQ (reference sequence). V was trimmed by 6 bases and J by 0 bases, leaving 5 bases between them. CDR3 in DNA: TGTGCCAGCAGGGGGGCTAACTATGGCTACACCTTC. Its protein is CASRGANYGYTF. The full variable domain, in which reference TRBV7-9 and TRBJ1-2 provide the parts outside the CDR3, is DTGVSQNPRHKITKRGQNVTFRCDPISEHNRLYWYRQTLGQGPEFLTYFQNEAQLEKSRLLSDRFSAERPKGSFSTLEIQRTEQGDSAMYLCASRGANYGYTFGSGTRLTVV.

This clonotype was seen a handful of times. The chain has TRBV28 and TRBJ1-5; the D gene is possibly TRBD1 (5 bases). The CDR3 extends over 15 amino acids. Trimming took off 2 bases at V and 9 bases at J, with 17 bases between the two ends. Per germline, CDR1 MDHEN and CDR2 SYDVKM. The CDR3 region has the DNA TGTGCCAGCAGTTTAGATCGGGGGACTGTCGCGCCCCAGCATTTT. The encoded protein is CASSLDRGTVAPQHF.

The chain uses TRBV7-9 and TRBJ1-1, with D tentatively TRBD1 (5 bases). CDR1 SEHNR and CDR2 FQNEAQ come from the germline V gene (reference sequence). V dropped 5 bases and J dropped 4 bases, with 14 bases sitting between them. This CDR3 spans 14 amino acids. The CDR3 sequence is CASSGREISTEAFF. CDR3 coding DNA: TGTGCCAGCAGCGGCAGGGAGATCAGCACTGAAGCTTTCTTT. The variable domain in full, with the rest retrieved from reference TRBV7-9 and TRBJ1-1, is DTGVSQNPRHKITKRGQNVTFRCDPISEHNRLYWYRQTLGQGPEFLTYFQNEAQLEKSRLLSDRFSAERPKGSFSTLEIQRTEQGDSAMYLCASSGREISTEAFFGQGTRLTVV.

This clonotype occurred a few times. The rearrangement uses TRBV4-2 and TRBJ1-5, with a weak D call TRBD1 (6 bases). Germline loops: CDR1 LGHNA, CDR2 YNFKEQ. This CDR3 is built from 14 residues. The ends were cut back, 1 base at V and 5 bases at J, with 9 bases in the middle. The CDR3 DNA reads TGTGCCAGCAGCCAAGGACAGGTAGATCAGCCCCAGCATTTT. Translating gives CASSQGQVDQPQHF.

Only a few counts were recorded for this clonotype. The chain carries TRBV7-9 and TRBJ1-4, with no clear D. V was clipped by 4 bases and J by 11 bases, with 8 bases between them. Germline V lookup: CDR1 SEHNR, CDR2 FQNEAQ (reference sequence). The CDR3 has 11 residues. The CDR3, as DNA: TGTGCCAGCAGCTCCTCGGACAAACTGTTTTTT. It encodes CASSSSDKLFF.

Only a few counts were recorded for this clonotype. The chain carries TRBV5-4 and TRBJ2-1; 10 nucleotides match TRBD2. Trimming at V came to 5 bases and at J to 5 bases, leaving 10 bases not matched to a gene. CDR3 size: 16 residues. Germline-derived CDR1 and CDR2 are SGHNT and YYREEE (reference sequence). The CDR3 nucleotides read TGTGCCAGCAGACCCCCTCTAGCGGGAGCCAACAATGAGCAGTTCTTC. Residues: CASRPPLAGANNEQFF.

The chain employs TRBV18 and TRBJ1-1; D is perhaps TRBD1 (5 bases). The CDR3 has 15 residues. Germline CDR1 is KGHSH and CDR2 is LQKENI. V was clipped by 1 base and J by 10 bases, with 19 bases between them. The chain's CDR3 is CASSPLSLGEKGAFF. DNA of the CDR3: TGTGCCAGCTCACCACTGTCCCTAGGGGAAAAAGGAGCTTTCTTT.

This clonotype appeared a few times. The chain joins TRBV29-1 to TRBJ2-1, with D tentatively TRBD2 (6 bases). V was trimmed by 4 bases and J by 6 bases, leaving 10 bases between them. CDR3 length equals 12 residues. CDR1 is SQVTM, CDR2 ANQGSEA, per germline. This CDR3 is CSVVEGPNEQFF. The CDR3 DNA reads as TGCAGCGTTGTGGAGGGACCCAATGAGCAGTTCTTC.

This clonotype showed up just a few times. This chain joins TRBV15 and TRBJ2-7, with D possibly TRBD2 on 5 matching bases. Germline V gene lookup returns CDR1 LNHNV and CDR2 YYDKDF (reference sequence). Trimming removed 3 bases at V and 4 bases at J, with 16 bases between. The CDR3 has 15 residues. DNA of the CDR3: TGTGCCACCAGCAGGGACTGGAGAGTCTCTTACGAGCAGTACTTC. Translation: CATSRDWRVSYEQYF.

This clonotype was observed a handful of times. The chain carries TRBV5-4 and TRBJ2-5; D remains ambiguous. Trimming removed 3 bases at V and 3 bases at J, with 9 bases between. The germline CDR1 and CDR2 sequences are SGHNT and YYREEE (reference sequence). The CDR3 sequence is 13 residues long. The CDR3 bases are TGTGCCAGCAGCTATGAAATAAAAGAGACCCAGTACTTC. It translates to CASSYEIKETQYF.

The V call is TRBV7-9, the J call TRBJ1-4; no clear D. Germline CDR1 and CDR2: SEHNR and FQNEAQ (reference sequence). The CDR3 sequence is 14 residues long. V shed 1 base and J shed 8 bases, with 11 bases lying between them. CDR3 in DNA: TGTGCCAGCAGCTTAGATTGGACCCGGGAAAAACTGTTTTTT. Its protein is CASSLDWTREKLFF. Looking up the rest from reference TRBV7-9 and TRBJ1-4 gives the full variable domain: DTGVSQNPRHKITKRGQNVTFRCDPISEHNRLYWYRQTLGQGPEFLTYFQNEAQLEKSRLLSDRFSAERPKGSFSTLEIQRTEQGDSAMYLCASSLDWTREKLFFGSGTQLSVL.

The sample holds a few counts of this clonotype. V and J are TRBV6-5 and TRBJ1-2, with D possibly TRBD1 on 5 matching bases. Germline-derived CDR1 and CDR2 are MNHEY and SVGAGI. The CDR3 totals 13 residues. V lost 7 bases and J 6 bases, leaving 15 bases between the germline ends. The chain's CDR3 is CASTLTGTNGYTF. As DNA, the CDR3 is TGTGCCAGCACTTTAACGGGGACTAATGGCTACACCTTC.